This entry lists 2 T cell receptor beta chains sequenced from one sample in a study of metastatic and nonmetastatic thyroid tumors. TCRdb re-clonotyped the PCR reads through MiXCR. The sample includes some 8,000 clones, approximately 31% of them seen just once. There were no patients who had received any treatment before thyroid surgery. Sequencing was carried out using tumor tissue. These receptor sequences come from a female donor with papillary thyroid cancer or a benign thyroid nodule (not recorded which). Some clones in this sample may be carry-over from other donors' samples.

This clone is classed as medium-sized (0.01 to 0.1%). The CDR3 nucleotides read TGTGCCAGCAGCCCCGCGGGGGGGTCCTACAATGAGCAGTTCTTC. This gives the protein CASSPAGGSYNEQFF. This chain uses TRBV16 with TRBJ2-1; TRBD2 agrees at 9 bases. Per germline, CDR1 KGHSY and CDR2 FQNENV. With V trimmed by 4 bases and J by 1 base, 2 bases remained unmatched. The CDR3 contains 15 residues.

This CDR3 reads CASSLALASTDTQYF. DNA of the CDR3: TGTGCCAGCAGCTTAGCGTTGGCGAGCACAGATACGCAGTATTTT. This chain links TRBV7-6 with TRBJ2-3; D not resolved. Germline CDR1 reads SGHVS; CDR2 reads FNYEAQ. The CDR3 consists of 15 residues. V dropped 0 bases and J dropped 0 bases, with 7 bases sitting between them.